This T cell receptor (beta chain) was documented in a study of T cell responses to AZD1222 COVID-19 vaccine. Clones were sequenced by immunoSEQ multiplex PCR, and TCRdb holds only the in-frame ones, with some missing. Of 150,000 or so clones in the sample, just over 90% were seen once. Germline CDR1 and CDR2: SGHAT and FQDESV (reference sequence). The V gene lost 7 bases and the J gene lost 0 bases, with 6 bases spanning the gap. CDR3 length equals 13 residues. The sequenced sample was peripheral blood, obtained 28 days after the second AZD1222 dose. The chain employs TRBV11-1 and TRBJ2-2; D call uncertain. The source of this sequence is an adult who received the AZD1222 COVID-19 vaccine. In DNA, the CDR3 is TGTGCCAGCAACGAGGCGAACACCGGGGAGCTGTTTTTT. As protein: CASNEANTGELFF. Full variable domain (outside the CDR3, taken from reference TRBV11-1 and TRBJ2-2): EAEVAQSPRYKITEKSQAVAFWCDPISGHATLYWYRQILGQGPELLVQFQDESVVDDSQLPKDRFSAERLKGVDSTLKIQPAELGDSAMYLCASNEANTGELFFGEGSRLTVL.